This T cell receptor beta chain was recovered during a study of technical replicates of blood from several donors. The CDR3 is made up of 14 amino acids. Looked up from germline, CDR1 is SGHNT and CDR2 is YENEEA. V lost 0 bases and J 9 bases, leaving 12 bases between the germline ends. Profiling relied on immunoSEQ multiplex PCR, and the TCRdb table lists in-frame clones only, not all of them. The sample lists about 66,000 clones; roughly nine tenths were seen once. This chain uses TRBV11-3 with TRBJ2-1, with a tentative D call TRBD2 (6 bases). This receptor was taken from a human donor in good health. Some clones in this sample may be carry-over from other donors' samples. Sequenced: PBMCs. CDR3 nucleotides: TGTGCCAGCAGCTTAGATTCGGAGGGGACTGAGCAGTTCTTC. This gives the protein CASSLDSEGTEQFF.